What follows are 9 T cell receptor beta chains derived from one specimen sequenced in a study of blood T cells in healthy people across ages. Primed by a sample-barcoded 5' primer and a J-beta primer mix, a second PCR proceeded for about 6 to 11 cycles. TCRdb called the 5' RACE reads again in MiXCR, with one record for every CDR3 protein. The data contain 1.5 million to 2 million distinct CDR3 sequences, about 49% of them singletons. What was sequenced was blood. These receptors all come from a woman in her thirties or forties in good health.

The chain links TRBV6-5 to TRBJ2-5; 9 nucleotides agree with TRBD1. This CDR3 contains 17 residues. Per the germline V gene, CDR1 is MNHEY and CDR2 is SVGAGI. V dropped 0 bases and J dropped 4; count of bases not matched to a gene: 9. The CDR3 region is CASSYSKGQGYLETQYF. The CDR3 DNA follows: TGTGCCAGCAGTTACTCGAAAGGACAGGGGTATTTAGAGACCCAGTACTTC.

The V call is TRBV7-9, the J call TRBJ2-1, with 8 bases that match TRBD2. J was trimmed by 7 bases and V by 4 bases; bases with no gene match: 12. The germline CDR1 and CDR2 sequences are SEHNR and FQNEAQ (reference sequence). The CDR3 totals 16 residues. The CDR3 DNA reads TGTGCCAGCAGCTGGGCGGGACTAGTCGTCCGTAATGAGCAGTTCTTC. Amino acids: CASSWAGLVVRNEQFF.

The V and J genes are TRBV7-9 and TRBJ2-7; D gene uncertain. Per germline, CDR1 SEHNR and CDR2 FQNEAQ (reference sequence). The CDR3 runs to 14 residues. Trimming took off 1 base at V and 2 bases at J, with 9 bases between the two ends. CDR3 nucleotides: TGTGCCAGCAGCTTAGTTACCAAGCCCTACGAGCAGTACTTC. The encoded protein is CASSLVTKPYEQYF.

This sequence joins TRBV29-1 and TRBJ2-1, with 12 bases identical to TRBD2. With 3 bases clipped from V and 8 bases from J, the junction kept 5 bases outside the gene matches. CDR1 is SQVTM and CDR2 is ANQGSEA in the germline V gene. This CDR3 comprises 14 residues. CDR3 protein: CSVEGLAGRDEQFF. CDR3 DNA: TGCAGCGTTGAGGGACTAGCGGGCAGGGATGAGCAGTTCTTC.

This clonotype has only a few counts. The chain joins TRBV24-1 to TRBJ2-5, with unresolved D. Per the germline V gene, CDR1 is KGHDR and CDR2 is SFDVKD. The V end lost 9 bases, the J end lost 4 bases, and 11 bases lay between the germline ends. The CDR3 loop spans 12 amino acids. CDR3 DNA: TGTGCCACCGCGGCTCCGGGAGAGACCCAGTACTTC. The encoded protein is CATAAPGETQYF.

The chain links TRBV11-2 to TRBJ2-5; D may be TRBD1 or TRBD2 (5 bases each). The end of the DNA is better explained by TRBJ2-7, so the J call may be wrong. The CDR3 is 15 residues long. Germline V gene data show CDR1 as SGHAT and CDR2 as FQNNGV. CDR3 region: CASSGVRDGTYEQYF. For the CDR3, the DNA is TGTGCCAGCAGTGGCGTCCGGGACGGTACCTACGAGCAGTACTTC.

This clonotype was picked up a small number of times. The chain carries TRBV9 and TRBJ2-5; 9 nucleotides agree with TRBD1. In germline, CDR1 is SGDLS, CDR2 YYNGEE. CDR3 length equals 14 residues. V lost 4 bases and J lost 5; bases outside the gene matches: 6. CDR3 nucleotides: TGTGCCAGCAGCTCGCGGACAGGGGTGGAGACCCAGTACTTC. Residues: CASSSRTGVETQYF.

The chain recombines TRBV20-1 with TRBJ2-1, with D uncertain. TRBJ2-7 matches the DNA end more closely, so the J call is doubtful. This CDR3 comprises 15 residues. In germline, CDR1 is DFQATT, CDR2 SNEGSKA (reference sequence). CDR3 nucleotide sequence: TGCAGTGCTAAAGATTCCTCCAGCGCTACCTACGAGCAGTACTTC. It translates to CSAKDSSSATYEQYF.

The chain couples TRBV20-1 to TRBJ2-4, with 8 positions matching TRBD1. Germline V gene sequence: CDR1 DFQATT, CDR2 SNEGSKA (reference sequence). The CDR3 consists of 18 residues. The CDR3 reads CSLNSDRDFELLKNIQYF. The CDR3 DNA reads as TGCAGCCTTAACTCGGACAGGGACTTCGAATTACTTAAAAACATTCAGTACTTC.